This entry is about one T cell receptor (beta chain). The specificity of this receptor is unknown. Base qualities are not at hand, and no much larger clone is one base apart. TCRbeta CDR3 regions were amplified from genomic DNA by means of the immunoSEQ Assay, a bias-controlled multiplex PCR. Per the original workflow: The number of nucleated cells in each sample was estimated by amplification of reference gene primers within the assay. To quantify the absolute abundance of each unique TCRbeta CDR3 rearrangement, sequence reads were collapsed and filtered. For each sample, productive Simpson clonality was calculated by taking the square root of Simpson's diversity index across productive rearrangements. Held by TCRdb, this immuneACCESS table contains in-frame sequences only and omits some clones. Under half of the omission traces to an unresolved V gene where checked; the cause of the rest is unknown. V and J calls and clone size come straight from that table; D and trimming were deduced from the DNA. For this sample there are about 27,000 clones; around nine tenths appear just once. Approximately 15% of the sample is in the top ten clones.

The data were taken from a study of blood T cell repertoires in COVID-19 (TCRdb year 2020). In terms of the full investigation: Samples covering the acute and convalescent phases of COVID-19 were provided by collaborators in the United States, Italy and Spain. The material from the prospective study consisted of cDNA or gDNA derived from T cells, B-cell-depleted T cells, or PBMCs. The dataset comprised deeply sampled blood TCRbeta repertoires from subjects exposed to, actively infected with, or recovered from COVID-19. The repertoires were released in a freely available public database intended as a resource for research on the immune response to SARS-CoV-2. Samples came from the ongoing ImmuneRACE study (first 160 participants) plus 1,254 subjects from 6 global collaborators. The sample metadata nearly always contained a de-identified subject ID, COVID-19 status, age in years and sex. Where available, HLA class I and class II types were taken from metadata supplied by the sample provider and were not determined by assay-based typing.

The full study reports these points: How much clinical and demographic metadata was included differed by source and by participant, and the metadata was provided uncurated.

Looking up the germline V gene yields CDR1 LGHNT and CDR2 FRNRAP. Trimming leaves V shorter by 5 bases and J shorter by 6 bases, with the junction holding 15 bases beyond the gene matches. Including the terminal cysteine and phenylalanine, the CDR3 comprises 17 residues. The DNA shown is the 51-base CDR3, in frame from base 1. Whole blood was collected in K2EDTA tubes by collaborating institutions according to the institutions' own protocols. For TCRbeta analysis, collaborator samples were shipped as frozen whole blood, as isolated PBMCs, or as DNA extracted from either sample type. The source is a human donor with active COVID-19. The donor label of this sample is uncertain. In this chain, TRBV12-5 is recombined with TRBJ2-1; 8 middle bases align to TRBD2. Sample: peripheral blood. The DNA sequence is TGTGCTAGTGGTAAAGGGGCAAGCGGGAGTTCATCCAATGAGCAGTTCTTC. Its coded protein is CASGKGASGSSSNEQFF.